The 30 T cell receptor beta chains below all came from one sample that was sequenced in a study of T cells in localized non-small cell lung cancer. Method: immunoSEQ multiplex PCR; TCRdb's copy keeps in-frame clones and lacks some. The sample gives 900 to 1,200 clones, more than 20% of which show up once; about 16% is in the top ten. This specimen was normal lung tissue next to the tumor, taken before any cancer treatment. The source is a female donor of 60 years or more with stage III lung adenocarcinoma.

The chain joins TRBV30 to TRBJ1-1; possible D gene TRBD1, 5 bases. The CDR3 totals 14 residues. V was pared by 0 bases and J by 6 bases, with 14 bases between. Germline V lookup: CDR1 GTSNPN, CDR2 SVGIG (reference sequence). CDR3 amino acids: CAWSVQGARSEAFF. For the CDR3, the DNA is TGTGCCTGGAGTGTACAAGGGGCCAGGTCTGAAGCTTTCTTT.

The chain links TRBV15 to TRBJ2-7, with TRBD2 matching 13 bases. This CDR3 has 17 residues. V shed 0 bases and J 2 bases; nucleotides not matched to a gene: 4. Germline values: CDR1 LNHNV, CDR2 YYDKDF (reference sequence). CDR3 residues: CATSRDVGLAGPYEQYF. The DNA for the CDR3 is TGTGCCACCAGCAGAGATGTGGGACTAGCGGGGCCCTACGAGCAGTACTTC.

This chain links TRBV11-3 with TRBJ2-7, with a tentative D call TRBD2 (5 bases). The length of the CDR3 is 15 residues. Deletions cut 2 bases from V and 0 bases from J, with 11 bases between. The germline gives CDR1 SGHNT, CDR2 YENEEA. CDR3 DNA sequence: TGTGCCAGCAGCTTATTCCCGGGGAGCTCCTACGAGCAGTACTTC. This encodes CASSLFPGSSYEQYF.

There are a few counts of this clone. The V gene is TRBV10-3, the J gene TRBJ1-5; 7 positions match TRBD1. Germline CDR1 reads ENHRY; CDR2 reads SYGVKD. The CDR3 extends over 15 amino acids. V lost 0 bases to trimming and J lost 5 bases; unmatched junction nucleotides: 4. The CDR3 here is CAISESQGGDQPQHF. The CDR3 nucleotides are TGTGCCATCAGTGAGTCGCAGGGGGGGGATCAGCCCCAGCATTTT.

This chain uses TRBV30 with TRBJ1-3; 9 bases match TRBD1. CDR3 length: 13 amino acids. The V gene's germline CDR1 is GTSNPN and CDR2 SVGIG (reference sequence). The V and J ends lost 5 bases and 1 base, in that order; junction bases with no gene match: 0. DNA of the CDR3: TGTGCCTGGGGGACAGGGTCTGGAAACACCATATATTTT. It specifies CAWGTGSGNTIYF.

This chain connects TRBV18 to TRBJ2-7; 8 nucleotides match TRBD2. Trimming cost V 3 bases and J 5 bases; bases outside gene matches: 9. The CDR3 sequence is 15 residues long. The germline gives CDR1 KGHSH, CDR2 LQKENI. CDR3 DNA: TGTGCCAGCTCACCGCCGCGGGCGGGAGGCGACGAGCAGTACTTC. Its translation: CASSPPRAGGDEQYF.

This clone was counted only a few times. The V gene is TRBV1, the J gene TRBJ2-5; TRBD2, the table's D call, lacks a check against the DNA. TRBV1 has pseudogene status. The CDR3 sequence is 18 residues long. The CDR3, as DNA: TGCGCCAGCAGCCAAGACATGACTAGCGGGAGCCTCGGGGAGACCCAGTACTTC. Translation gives CASSQDMTSGSLGETQYF.

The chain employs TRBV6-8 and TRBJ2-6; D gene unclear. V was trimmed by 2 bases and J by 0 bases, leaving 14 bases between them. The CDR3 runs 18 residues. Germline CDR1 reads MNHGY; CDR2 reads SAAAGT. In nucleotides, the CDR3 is TGTGCCAGCAGTTACAGCAGCGACCTGTTCTCTGGGGCCAACGTCCTGACTTTC. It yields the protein CASSYSSDLFSGANVLTF.

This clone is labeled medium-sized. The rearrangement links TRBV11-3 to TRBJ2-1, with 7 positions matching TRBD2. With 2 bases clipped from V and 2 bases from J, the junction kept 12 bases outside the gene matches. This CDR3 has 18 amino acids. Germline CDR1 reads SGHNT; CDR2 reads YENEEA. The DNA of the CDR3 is TGTGCCAGCAGCTTAAATGGAGAAAGCGGGGCCGCCTACAATGAGCAGTTCTTC. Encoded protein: CASSLNGESGAAYNEQFF.

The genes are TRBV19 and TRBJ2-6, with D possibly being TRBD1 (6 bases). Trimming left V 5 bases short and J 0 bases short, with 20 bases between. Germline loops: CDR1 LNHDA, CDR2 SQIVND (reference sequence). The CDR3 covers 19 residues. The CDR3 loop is CASSSGQPGASSGANVLTF. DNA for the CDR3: TGTGCCAGTAGTTCAGGACAGCCAGGGGCCTCCTCTGGGGCCAACGTCCTGACTTTC.

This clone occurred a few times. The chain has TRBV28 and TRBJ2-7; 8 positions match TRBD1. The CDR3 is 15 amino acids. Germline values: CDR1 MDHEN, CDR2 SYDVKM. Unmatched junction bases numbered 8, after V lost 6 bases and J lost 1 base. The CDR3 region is CASSTGQDLSYEQYF. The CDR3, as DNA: TGTGCCAGCAGCACGGGACAGGACCTTTCCTACGAGCAGTACTTC. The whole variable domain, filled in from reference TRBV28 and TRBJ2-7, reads DVKVTQSSRYLVKRTGEKVFLECVQDMDHENMFWYRQDPGLGLRLIYFSYDVKMKEKGDIPEGYSVSREKKERFSLILESASTNQTSMYLCASSTGQDLSYEQYFGPGTRLTVT.

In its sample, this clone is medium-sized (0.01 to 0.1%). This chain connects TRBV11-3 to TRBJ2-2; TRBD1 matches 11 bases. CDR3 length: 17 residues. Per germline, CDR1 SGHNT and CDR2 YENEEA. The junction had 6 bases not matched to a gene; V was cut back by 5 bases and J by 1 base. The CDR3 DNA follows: TGTGCCAGCAGCCACACCGGGACAGGGGGGAACACCGGGGAGCTGTTTTTT. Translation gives CASSHTGTGGNTGELFF.

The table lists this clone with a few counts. CDR3 in DNA: TGTGCCAGCAGCGGCCATCTAGCGCAAGGTCCCCAAGAGACCCAGTACTTC. Translating gives CASSGHLAQGPQETQYF. The J gene is TRBJ2-5, the V gene TRBV9, with TRBD2 as a possible D gene (6 bases). Germline values: CDR1 SGDLS, CDR2 YYNGEE. The length of the CDR3 is 17 residues. Trimming took 3 bases from V and 1 from J, leaving 19 bases between them.

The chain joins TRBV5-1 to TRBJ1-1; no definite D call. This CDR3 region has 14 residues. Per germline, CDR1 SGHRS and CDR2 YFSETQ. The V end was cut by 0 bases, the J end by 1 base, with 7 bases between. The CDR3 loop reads CASSLGTQNTEAFF. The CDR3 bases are TGCGCCAGCAGCTTGGGAACCCAGAACACTGAAGCTTTCTTT.

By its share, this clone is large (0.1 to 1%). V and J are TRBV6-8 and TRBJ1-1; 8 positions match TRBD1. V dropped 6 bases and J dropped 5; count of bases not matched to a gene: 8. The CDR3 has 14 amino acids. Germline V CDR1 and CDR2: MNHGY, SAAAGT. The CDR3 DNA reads TGTGCCAGCAGACGCGACAGGGGTATAACTGAAGCTTTCTTT. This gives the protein CASRRDRGITEAFF.

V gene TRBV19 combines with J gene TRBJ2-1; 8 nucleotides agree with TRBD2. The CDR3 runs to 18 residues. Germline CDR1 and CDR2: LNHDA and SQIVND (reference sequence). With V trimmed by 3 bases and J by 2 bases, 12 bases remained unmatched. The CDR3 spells CASSIGSSLAEPYNEQFF. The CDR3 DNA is TGTGCCAGTAGTATCGGATCCTCACTAGCGGAGCCCTACAATGAGCAGTTCTTC.

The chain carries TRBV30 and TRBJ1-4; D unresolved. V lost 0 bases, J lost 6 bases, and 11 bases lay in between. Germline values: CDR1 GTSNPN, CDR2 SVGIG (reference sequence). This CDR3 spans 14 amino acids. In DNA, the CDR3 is TGTGCCTGGAGTGTATCGCCTGTAGATGAAAAACTGTTTTTT. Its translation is CAWSVSPVDEKLFF.

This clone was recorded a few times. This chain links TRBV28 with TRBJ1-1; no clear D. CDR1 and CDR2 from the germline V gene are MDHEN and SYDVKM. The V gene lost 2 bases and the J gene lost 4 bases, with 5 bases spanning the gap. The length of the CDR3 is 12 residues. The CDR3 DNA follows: TGTGCCAGCAGTTTAGTGGGCACTGAAGCTTTCTTT. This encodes CASSLVGTEAFF. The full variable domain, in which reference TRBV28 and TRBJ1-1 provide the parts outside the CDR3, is DVKVTQSSRYLVKRTGEKVFLECVQDMDHENMFWYRQDPGLGLRLIYFSYDVKMKEKGDIPEGYSVSREKKERFSLILESASTNQTSMYLCASSLVGTEAFFGQGTRLTVV.

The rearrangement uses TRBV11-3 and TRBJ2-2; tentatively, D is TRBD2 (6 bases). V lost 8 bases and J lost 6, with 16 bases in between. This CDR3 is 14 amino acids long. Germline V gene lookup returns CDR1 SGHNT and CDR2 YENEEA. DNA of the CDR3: TGTGCCAGCCGGACCGGTACGGGGGCCGGGGAGCTGTTTTTT. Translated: CASRTGTGAGELFF.

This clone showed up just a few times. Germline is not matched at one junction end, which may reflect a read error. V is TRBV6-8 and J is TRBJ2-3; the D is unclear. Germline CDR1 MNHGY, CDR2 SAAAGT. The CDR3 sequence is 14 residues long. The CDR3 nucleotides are TGTGCCATCAGTGCAGCCGCTAGCACAGATACGCAGTATTTT. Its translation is CAISAAASTDTQYF.

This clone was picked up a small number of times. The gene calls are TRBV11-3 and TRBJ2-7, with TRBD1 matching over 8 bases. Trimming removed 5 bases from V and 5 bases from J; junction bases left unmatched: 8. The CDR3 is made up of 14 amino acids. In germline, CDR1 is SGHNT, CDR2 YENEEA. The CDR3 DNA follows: TGTGCCAGCAGCCCCGACAGGGGCCGTAACGAGCAGTACTTC. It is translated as CASSPDRGRNEQYF.

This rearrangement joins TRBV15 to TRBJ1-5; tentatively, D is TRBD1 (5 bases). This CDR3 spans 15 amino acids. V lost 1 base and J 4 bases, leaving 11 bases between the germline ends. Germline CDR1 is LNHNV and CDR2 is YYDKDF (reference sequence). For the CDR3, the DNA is TGTGCCACCAGCAGAGGGCAGGGCTGGAATCAGCCCCAGCATTTT. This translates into CATSRGQGWNQPQHF.

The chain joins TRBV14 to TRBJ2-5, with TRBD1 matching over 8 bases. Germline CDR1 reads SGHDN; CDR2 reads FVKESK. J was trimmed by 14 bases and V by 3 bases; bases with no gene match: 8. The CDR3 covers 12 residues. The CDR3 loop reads CASSQTGQGFYF. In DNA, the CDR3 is TGTGCCAGCAGCCAGACCGGACAGGGCTTTTACTTC. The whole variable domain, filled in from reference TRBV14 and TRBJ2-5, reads EAGVTQFPSHSVIEKGQTVTLRCDPISGHDNLYWYRRVMGKEIKFLLHFVKESKQDESGMPNNRFLAERTGGTYSTLKVQPAELEDSGVYFCASSQTGQGFYFGPGTRLLVL.

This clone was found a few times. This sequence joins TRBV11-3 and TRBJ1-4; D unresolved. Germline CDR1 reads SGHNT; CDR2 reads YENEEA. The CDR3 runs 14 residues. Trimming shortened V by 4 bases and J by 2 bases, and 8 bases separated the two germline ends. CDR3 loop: CASSSLTTNEKLFF. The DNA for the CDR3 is TGTGCCAGCAGCTCTCTCACGACTAATGAAAAACTGTTTTTT. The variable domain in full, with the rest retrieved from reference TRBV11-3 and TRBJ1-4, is EAGVVQSPRYKIIEKKQPVAFWCNPISGHNTLYWYLQNLGQGPELLIRYENEEAVDDSQLPKDRFSAERLKGVDSTLKIQPAELGDSAVYLCASSSLTTNEKLFFGSGTQLSVL.

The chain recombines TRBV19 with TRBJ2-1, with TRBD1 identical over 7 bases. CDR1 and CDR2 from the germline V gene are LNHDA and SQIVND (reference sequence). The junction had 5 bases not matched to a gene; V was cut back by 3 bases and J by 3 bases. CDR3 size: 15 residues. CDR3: CASSIPGTVYNEQFF. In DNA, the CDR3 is TGTGCCAGTAGTATCCCGGGGACAGTCTACAATGAGCAGTTCTTC.

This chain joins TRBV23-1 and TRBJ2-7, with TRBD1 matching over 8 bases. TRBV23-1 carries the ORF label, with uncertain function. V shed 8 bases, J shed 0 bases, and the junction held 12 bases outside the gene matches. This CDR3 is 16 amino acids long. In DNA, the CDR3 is TGCGCCAGCGCCCCTCGAACAGGGGGTTTCTCCTACGAGCAGTACTTC. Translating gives CASAPRTGGFSYEQYF.

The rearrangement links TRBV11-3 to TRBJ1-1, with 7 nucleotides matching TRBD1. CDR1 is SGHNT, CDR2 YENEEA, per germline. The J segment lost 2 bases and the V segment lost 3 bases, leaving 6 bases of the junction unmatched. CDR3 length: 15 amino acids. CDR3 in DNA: TGTGCCAGCAGCTTGGATACAGGGGTAAACACTGAAGCTTTCTTT. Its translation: CASSLDTGVNTEAFF.

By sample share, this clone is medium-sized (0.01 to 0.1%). The CDR3 nucleotides read TGTGCCAGCAGCGTAGCTGAATACTCCTACAATGAGCAGTTCTTC. Residues: CASSVAEYSYNEQFF. J is TRBJ2-1 and V is TRBV9; D remains unclear. Germline lookup yields CDR1 SGDLS and CDR2 YYNGEE. The CDR3 has 15 residues. The V and J ends lost 0 bases and 0 bases respectively, with 7 bases between them.

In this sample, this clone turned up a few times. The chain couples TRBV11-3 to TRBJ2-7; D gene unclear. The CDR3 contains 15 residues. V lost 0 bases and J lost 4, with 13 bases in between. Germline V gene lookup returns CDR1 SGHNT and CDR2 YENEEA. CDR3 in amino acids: CASSLDSQPRYEQYF. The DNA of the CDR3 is TGTGCCAGCAGCTTAGATAGCCAGCCCCGGTACGAGCAGTACTTC.

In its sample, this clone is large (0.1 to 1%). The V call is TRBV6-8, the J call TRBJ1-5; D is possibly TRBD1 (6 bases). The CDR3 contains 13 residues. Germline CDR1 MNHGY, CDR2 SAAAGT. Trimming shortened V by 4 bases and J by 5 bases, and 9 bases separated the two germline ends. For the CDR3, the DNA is TGTGCCAGCAGTTTCAGGGGACATCAGCCCCAGCATTTT. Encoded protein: CASSFRGHQPQHF.